The sequence of this T cell receptor (beta chain) was determined in a study of blood T cells in healthy people across ages. Study information: T cells yielded about one barcoded beta molecule per two cells through template switching. Study observations and caveats: Unknown donor CMV status possibly confounded expanded clonotype changes.

In this sample, this clonotype turned up a few times. Its target is unknown. The length of the CDR3 is 14 residues. Germline-derived CDR1 and CDR2 are SNHLY and FYNNEI. V was trimmed by 5 bases and J by 5 bases, leaving 13 bases between them. Through a sample-barcoded 5' primer and a J-beta primer mix, a second PCR was run for 7 to 11 cycles. Each cDNA molecule carried a tag from a template-switch adaptor that contained 12 random nucleotides. TCRdb analysed the 5' RACE reads with MiXCR anew, one entry per CDR3 protein. The sample lists fewer than 1.5 million distinct CDR3 sequences; approximately 38% were seen once.

The TCR originated in a woman under 30 in good health. The specimen sequenced was blood. The V gene is TRBV2, the J gene TRBJ2-1; D is ambiguous. The CDR3 DNA reads TGTGCCAGCAGTTCCGTGGCACAGAACAATGAGCAGTTCTTC. Translating it yields CASSSVAQNNEQFF.